Below are 13 T cell receptor beta chains sequenced from a single sample in a study of T cell repertoires in cytomegalovirus infection. TCRdb re-called the reads through MiXCR, storing one row per CDR3 protein. Among approximately 110,000 distinct CDR3 sequences listed, about 28% were seen once. Their cognate antigens are unknown. Sequencing used CD8+ T cells from cultured PBMCs, obtained from culture after CMV antigen stimulation. The receptors come from a human donor in good health (CMV status not recorded). Some clones in this sample may be carry-over from other donors' samples.

In the case of this clonotype: The junction departs from germline at one end; a sequencing error may be responsible. This chain joins TRBV4-1 and TRBJ2-7; 8 bases align to TRBD2. The CDR3 spans 16 residues. The germline V gene encodes CDR1 MGHRA and CDR2 YSYEKL. The CDR3 sequence is CASSEEPGLDSYEQYF. DNA for the CDR3: TGCGCCAGCAGCGAAGAACCGGGACTAGACTCCTACGAGCAGTACTTC.

This clonotype was seen a few times. The chain has TRBV4-1 and TRBJ2-1, with TRBD1 as a possible D gene (6 bases). The germline V gene has CDR1 MGHRA and CDR2 YSYEKL. Trimming left V 5 bases short and J 5 bases short, with 16 bases between. This CDR3 spans 15 amino acids. The CDR3 is CASSFPTKGDNEQFF. The CDR3 region has the DNA TGCGCCAGCAGCTTCCCCACCAAGGGGGACAATGAGCAGTTCTTC.

Ten or more counts support this clonotype. V and J are TRBV10-3 and TRBJ2-7; TRBD1 is a possible D gene (6 bases). V was clipped by 3 bases and J by 2 bases, with 8 bases between them. Germline CDR1 ENHRY, CDR2 SYGVKD. There are 13 residues in the CDR3. The CDR3 sequence: CAISEGQTYEQYF. CDR3 nucleotides: TGTGCCATCAGTGAAGGACAGACCTACGAGCAGTACTTC.

This clonotype was seen many times. The rearrangement links TRBV12-3 or TRBV12-4 to TRBJ2-7; maybe TRBD1 (6 bases). This CDR3 spans 14 amino acids. Trimming pared 5 bases from V and 2 bases from J, leaving 13 bases between. For the CDR3, the DNA is TGTGCCAGCAGTACCAGGGGCCCCGCCTACGAGCAGTACTTC. Its translation is CASSTRGPAYEQYF.

This clonotype was observed a few times. The genes are TRBV30 and TRBJ2-2, with 8 nucleotides matching TRBD2. The CDR3 spans 14 residues. Germline CDR1 is GTSNPN and CDR2 is SVGIG (reference sequence). V was clipped by 1 base and J by 3 bases; unmatched bases: 1. CDR3 region: CAWSAGGHTGELFF. CDR3 DNA: TGTGCCTGGAGTGCGGGGGGGCACACCGGGGAGCTGTTTTTT. Based on the CDR3 plus reference TRBV30 and TRBJ2-2, the full variable domain is SQTIHQWPATLVQPVGSPLSLECTVEGTSNPNLYWYRQAAGRGLQLLFYSVGIGQISSEVPQNLSASRPQDRQFILSSKKLLLSDSGFYLCAWSAGGHTGELFFGEGSRLTVL.

This sequence joins TRBV6-1 and TRBJ1-1; D is possibly TRBD1 (6 bases). This CDR3 spans 14 amino acids. CDR1 MNHNS and CDR2 SASEGT come from the germline V gene. The V end was cut by 2 bases, the J end by 2 bases, with 9 bases between. The CDR3 loop reads CASSEMGANTEAFF. CDR3 nucleotide sequence: TGTGCCAGCAGTGAAATGGGGGCAAACACTGAAGCTTTCTTT.

This clonotype was picked up many times. The chain uses TRBV27 and TRBJ2-1; 12 positions match TRBD2. The ends lost 5 bases at V and 3 bases at J; junction bases unmatched: 5. This CDR3 is built from 16 residues. Germline CDR1 is MNHEY and CDR2 is SMNVEV (reference sequence). The CDR3 region has the DNA TGTGCCAGCAGTACAGGACTAGCGGGGAACTACAATGAGCAGTTCTTC. Translated: CASSTGLAGNYNEQFF.

This clonotype occurred many times. This chain links TRBV7-2 with TRBJ1-6; D perhaps matches TRBD1 (5 bases). The V and J ends lost 4 bases and 5 bases respectively, with 15 bases between them. Germline values: CDR1 SGHTA, CDR2 FQGNSA. The CDR3 has 16 amino acids. The CDR3 region is CASSYPGRQDNSPLHF. CDR3 DNA: TGTGCCAGCAGCTACCCGGGACGACAAGATAATTCACCCCTCCACTTT.

This rearrangement joins TRBV2 to TRBJ2-7; TRBD2 agrees at 8 bases. CDR1 SNHLY and CDR2 FYNNEI come from the germline V gene. The V segment lost 6 bases and the J segment 0 bases; nucleotides outside the gene matches: 4. CDR3 length equals 14 residues. This CDR3 reads CASRAGTSSYEQYF. The CDR3 nucleotides are TGTGCCAGCAGGGCCGGGACTAGCTCCTACGAGCAGTACTTC.

This clonotype occurred many times. V and J are TRBV20-1 and TRBJ1-5; unclear D gene. Germline CDR1 is DFQATT and CDR2 is SNEGSKA (reference sequence). V gave up 0 bases and J gave up 8 bases, with 17 bases separating them. The CDR3 totals 15 residues. The CDR3 region has the DNA TGCAGTGCTAGAGATCCAGTCGACCTTTGGAAGCCCCAGCATTTT. Encoded protein: CSARDPVDLWKPQHF.

The DNA of the CDR3 is TGTGCCAGCAGTCAGGGACAGGGGGCGCTTACTGAAGCTTTCTTT. Translating gives CASSQGQGALTEAFF. V and J are TRBV27 and TRBJ1-1, with 12 bases aligning to TRBD1. The CDR3 has 15 residues. Per the germline V gene, CDR1 is MNHEY and CDR2 is SMNVEV (reference sequence). Trimming removed 5 bases from V and 5 bases from J; junction bases left unmatched: 6.

The gene calls are TRBV2 and TRBJ2-2; 9 nucleotides line up with TRBD1. This CDR3 is built from 14 residues. V was pared by 6 bases and J by 5 bases, with 4 bases of the junction left unmatched. Germline-derived CDR1 and CDR2 are SNHLY and FYNNEI. CDR3 sequence reads: CASSGQGYTGELFF. Written as DNA, the CDR3 is TGTGCCAGCAGCGGACAGGGGTATACCGGGGAGCTGTTTTTT.

A few counts support this clonotype. CDR3 nucleotide sequence: TGTGCCAGCAGTCTTACAGGGATCGCAGATACGCAGTATTTT. This codes for CASSLTGIADTQYF. The chain joins TRBV28 to TRBJ2-3; perhaps TRBD1 as D (6 bases). V shed 5 bases and J shed 4 bases, with 13 bases lying between them. Per the germline V gene, CDR1 is MDHEN and CDR2 is SYDVKM. CDR3 size: 14 residues.